The entry below gives a single TCR beta chain sequence along with its context. Its antigen is still unknown. Produced via immunoSEQ multiplex PCR; TCRdb's table is partial and in-frame only. The sample has tens of thousands of clones, over 70% seen once. The data stem from a study of PD-L1 blockade in urothelial cancer. Overall study: Males with bladder-origin urothelial cancer constituted about 85% of the roughly 30 patients.

Findings and caveats of the study: Enhanced expansion of tumor-associated blood clones at 3 weeks characterized durable-benefit patients.

This sequence originates from an older man with urothelial cancer. The sample here was PBMCs, taken around atezolizumab (anti-PD-L1) treatment.

This CDR3 is CASSGQGSQPQHF. CDR3 nucleotide sequence: TGTGCCAGCAGTGGACAGGGGTCTCAGCCCCAGCATTTT. This chain uses TRBV6-1 with TRBJ1-5; 8 nucleotides line up with TRBD1. The CDR3 is 13 amino acids. Germline-derived CDR1 and CDR2 are MNHNS and SASEGT. J gave up 6 bases and V 4 bases, and 2 bases lay outside the gene matches.